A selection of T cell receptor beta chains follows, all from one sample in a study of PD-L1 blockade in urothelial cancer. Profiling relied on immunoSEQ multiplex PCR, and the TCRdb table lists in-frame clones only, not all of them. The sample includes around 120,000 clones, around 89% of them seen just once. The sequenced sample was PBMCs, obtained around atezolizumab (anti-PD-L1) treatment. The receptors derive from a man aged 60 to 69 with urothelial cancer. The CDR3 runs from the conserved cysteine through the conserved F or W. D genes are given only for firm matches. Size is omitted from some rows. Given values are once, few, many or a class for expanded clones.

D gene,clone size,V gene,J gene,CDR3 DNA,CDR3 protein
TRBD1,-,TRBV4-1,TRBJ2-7,TGCGCCAGCAGCCAGGTCACCGGGACAGGAGGATTCTACGAGCAGTACTTC,CASSQVTGTGGFYEQYF
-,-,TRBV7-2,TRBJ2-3,TGTGCCAGCAGCTTAGAGTGGCGGCTCACAGATACGCAGTATTTT,CASSLEWRLTDTQYF
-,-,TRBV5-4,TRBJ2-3,TGTGCCAGCAGCTATCCTTCGGGAGACACAGATACGCAGTATTTT,CASSYPSGDTDTQYF
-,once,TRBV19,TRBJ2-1,TGTGCCAGTAGTCCCACTACCCTAGGCGGGAATGAGCAGTTCTTC,CASSPTTLGGNEQFF
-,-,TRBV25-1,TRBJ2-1,TGTGCCAGCAGCTCTAGTGGCAATGAGCAGTTCTTC,CASSSSGNEQFF
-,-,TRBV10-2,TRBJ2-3,TGCGCCAGCAAGGAGGGCGCAGGGCCCACAGATACGCAGTATTTT,CASKEGAGPTDTQYF
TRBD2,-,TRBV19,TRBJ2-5,TGTGCCACCCAAGGGCGGGGGGTAAGGGAGACCCAGTACTTC,CATQGRGVRETQYF
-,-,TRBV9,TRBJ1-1,TGTGCCAGCAGCGGAGGACAGATGATCACTGAAGCTTTCTTT,CASSGGQMITEAFF
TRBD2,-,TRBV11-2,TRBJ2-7,TGTGCCAGCAGCTTGACTAGCGGTACCTACGAGCAGTACTTC,CASSLTSGTYEQYF
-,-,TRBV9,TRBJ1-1,TGTGCCAGCAGCGTAGTGGGACAATTTGAAGCTTTCTTT,CASSVVGQFEAFF
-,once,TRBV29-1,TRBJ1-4,TGCAGCGCCGGGGAGTTTGCAACTAATGAAAAACTGTTTTTT,CSAGEFATNEKLFF
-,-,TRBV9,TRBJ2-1,TGTGCCAGCAGCGTAAGGGGCGCAGGGAACTACAATGAGCAGTTCTTC,CASSVRGAGNYNEQFF
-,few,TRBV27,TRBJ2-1,TGTGCCAGCAGTTTCCCGGACAGACTTACTCGCTACAATGAGCAGTTCTTC,CASSFPDRLTRYNEQFF
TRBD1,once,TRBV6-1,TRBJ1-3,TGTGCCGCAGGATGGACAGGCTCTGGAAACACCATATATTTT,CAAGWTGSGNTIYF
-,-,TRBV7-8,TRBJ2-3,TGTGCCAGCAGCTCAGGGGTCTCGGATACGCAGTATTTT,CASSSGVSDTQYF
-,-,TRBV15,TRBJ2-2,TGTGCCACCAGGGCGGGGACTGCTACCGGGGAGCTGTTTTTT,CATRAGTATGELFF
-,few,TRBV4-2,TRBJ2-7,TGTGCCAGCAGCCAAGGAATCGGGGGTTACGAGCAGTACTTC,CASSQGIGGYEQYF
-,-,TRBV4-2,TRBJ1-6,TGTGCCAGCAGCCAAGATTACGGGTCACCCCTCCACTTT,CASSQDYGSPLHF
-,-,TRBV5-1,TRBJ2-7,TGCGCCAGCAGCTACGAACAGAATAACTACGAGCAGTACTTC,CASSYEQNNYEQYF